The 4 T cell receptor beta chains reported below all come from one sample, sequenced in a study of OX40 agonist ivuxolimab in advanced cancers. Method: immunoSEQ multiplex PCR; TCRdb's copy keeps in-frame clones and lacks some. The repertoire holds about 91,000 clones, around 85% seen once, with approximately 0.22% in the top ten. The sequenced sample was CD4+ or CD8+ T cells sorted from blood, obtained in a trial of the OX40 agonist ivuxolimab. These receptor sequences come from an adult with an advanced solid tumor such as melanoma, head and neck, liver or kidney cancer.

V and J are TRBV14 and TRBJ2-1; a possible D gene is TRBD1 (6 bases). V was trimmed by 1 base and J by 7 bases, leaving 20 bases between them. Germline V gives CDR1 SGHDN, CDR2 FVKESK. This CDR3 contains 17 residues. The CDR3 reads CASSQGAGVGSGNEQFF. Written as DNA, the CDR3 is TGTGCCAGCAGCCAAGGAGCAGGGGTTGGGTCGGGGAATGAGCAGTTCTTC. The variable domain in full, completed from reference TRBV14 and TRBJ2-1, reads EAGVTQFPSHSVIEKGQTVTLRCDPISGHDNLYWYRRVMGKEIKFLLHFVKESKQDESGMPNNRFLAERTGGTYSTLKVQPAELEDSGVYFCASSQGAGVGSGNEQFFGPGTRLTVL.

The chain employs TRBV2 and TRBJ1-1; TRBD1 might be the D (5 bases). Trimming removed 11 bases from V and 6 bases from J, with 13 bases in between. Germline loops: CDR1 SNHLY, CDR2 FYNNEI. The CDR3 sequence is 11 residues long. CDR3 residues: CAWRGGAEAFF. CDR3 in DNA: TGTGCCTGGCGCGGGGGAGCTGAAGCTTTCTTT.

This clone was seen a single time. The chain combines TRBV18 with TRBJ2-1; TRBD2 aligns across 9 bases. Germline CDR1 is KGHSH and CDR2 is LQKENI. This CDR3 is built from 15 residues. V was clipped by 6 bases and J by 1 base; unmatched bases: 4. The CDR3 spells CASSPTSGSYNEQFF. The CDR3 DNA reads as TGTGCCAGCTCTCCGACTAGCGGATCCTACAATGAGCAGTTCTTC.

CDR3 DNA sequence: TGTGCCAGCAGTGAATATGGGGACAGGGGAAGATTGAACACTGAAGCTTTCTTT. Amino acids: CASSEYGDRGRLNTEAFF. V usage is TRBV25-1 and J usage is TRBJ1-1; 10 positions agree with TRBD1. Germline V lookup: CDR1 MGHDK, CDR2 SYGVNS. This CDR3 region has 18 residues. V was clipped by 0 bases and J by 0 bases; unmatched bases: 7.